Shown below are 19 T cell receptor beta chains from a single sample sequenced in a study of T cells in Graves' hyperthyroidism and ophthalmopathy. RNA transcripts were the template for amplifying TCR beta CDR3 regions. Researchers ran a first-round RT-PCR on the TCR CDR3 using the HTBI primer set. A single record per CDR3 protein comes from TCRdb applying MiXCR to the multiplex PCR reads. This table holds about 530,000 distinct CDR3 sequences, roughly 18% found once. Sequencing was performed on blood. The origin of the receptors is a woman younger than 30 with Graves' ophthalmopathy.

This rearrangement joins TRBV18 to TRBJ1-1; 8 bases line up with TRBD1. From germline, CDR1 is KGHSH and CDR2 LQKENI. Trimming at V came to 4 bases and at J to 6 bases, leaving 4 bases not matched to a gene. The CDR3 extends over 13 amino acids. The chain's CDR3 is CASSRTGLPEAFF. DNA for the CDR3: TGTGCCAGCTCACGGACAGGGCTCCCTGAAGCTTTCTTT.

Only a few counts were recorded for this clonotype. This rearrangement joins TRBV24-1 to TRBJ2-5; TRBD2 aligns across 9 bases. The CDR3 loop spans 15 amino acids. With V trimmed by 4 bases and J by 3 bases, 5 bases remained unmatched. CDR1 and CDR2 from the germline V gene are KGHDR and SFDVKD. CDR3 region: CATSDPPSGEETQYF. CDR3 nucleotides: TGTGCCACCAGTGACCCTCCTAGCGGGGAAGAGACCCAGTACTTC.

This clonotype appeared many times. The DNA for the CDR3 is TGTGCCAGCAGTCCGCGACTAGCGGGGGGGTGGGAGACCCAGTACTTC. It encodes CASSPRLAGGWETQYF. The chain uses TRBV28 and TRBJ2-5, with 14 bases that match TRBD2. Germline V gene data show CDR1 as MDHEN and CDR2 as SYDVKM. The CDR3 loop spans 16 amino acids. V dropped 5 bases and J dropped 5; count of bases not matched to a gene: 7.

The rearrangement uses TRBV12-3 or TRBV12-4 and TRBJ2-1; 15 nucleotides agree with TRBD2. V lost 0 bases, J lost 0 bases, and 9 bases stayed unmatched. The CDR3 runs 21 residues. The CDR3 reads CASSLARTSGRASYSYNEQFF. The CDR3 DNA reads TGTGCCAGCAGTTTAGCGCGGACTAGCGGGAGGGCTTCTTACTCCTACAATGAGCAGTTCTTC.

This clonotype was observed many times. The chain joins TRBV3-1 to TRBJ2-3; the D gene is possibly TRBD1 (5 bases). The length of the CDR3 is 17 residues. Germline CDR1 is LGHDT and CDR2 is YNNKEL (reference sequence). Trimming took off 3 bases at V and 2 bases at J, with 18 bases between the two ends. The CDR3 loop is CASSQDQGALLTDTQYF. CDR3 nucleotides: TGTGCCAGCAGCCAGGACCAAGGGGCTTTACTCACAGATACGCAGTATTTT.

On this clonotype: The germline gene is not matched at one end of the junction; a read error may be the cause. The chain is built from TRBV24-1 and TRBJ1-1; D unresolved. Germline loops: CDR1 KGHDR, CDR2 SFDVKD. The CDR3 has 14 amino acids. CDR3 DNA sequence: TGTGCCGCCAGTGGGAGTAGCGGAACCACTGAAGCTTTCTTT. Translation gives CAASGSSGTTEAFF.

The chain couples TRBV6-1 to TRBJ2-7; 7 bases are shared with TRBD2. The V gene's germline CDR1 is MNHNS and CDR2 SASEGT. V was clipped by 6 bases and J by 6 bases; unmatched bases: 11. The CDR3 consists of 14 residues. CDR3 loop: CASRTSGTRGEQYF. The DNA of the CDR3 is TGTGCCAGCAGAACAAGCGGGACCCGCGGCGAGCAGTACTTC.

This chain links TRBV6-1 with TRBJ2-3; possible D gene TRBD2, 5 bases. There are 15 residues in the CDR3. CDR1 and CDR2 (germline): MNHNS, SASEGT. Deletions cut 8 bases from V and 2 bases from J, with 17 bases between. CDR3 in amino acids: CASLKRAELTDTQYF. In DNA form, the CDR3 reads TGTGCCAGCCTAAAAAGAGCGGAGCTCACAGATACGCAGTATTTT.

This clonotype was observed many times. The chain has TRBV28 and TRBJ2-1; 8 bases line up with TRBD2. Germline V gene lookup returns CDR1 MDHEN and CDR2 SYDVKM. The CDR3 extends over 13 amino acids. The V gene end was trimmed by 6 bases and the J gene end by 12 bases; junction bases not matched to a gene: 10. The CDR3 region has the DNA TGTGCCAGCAGCTCTCGGGGGGGCTCTCGGCAGTTCTTC. It specifies CASSSRGGSRQFF.

V is TRBV27 and J is TRBJ2-3; D possibly corresponds to TRBD2 (6 bases). Germline CDR1 reads MNHEY; CDR2 reads SMNVEV (reference sequence). V dropped 1 base and J dropped 10 bases, with 9 bases sitting between them. This CDR3 has 12 amino acids. The CDR3 reads CASSLYGSAQYF. CDR3 nucleotide sequence: TGTGCCAGCAGTTTATACGGGAGTGCGCAGTATTTT.

This clonotype showed up many times. The chain uses TRBV2 and TRBJ2-7; unclear D gene. Trimming shortened V by 3 bases and J by 0 bases, and 9 bases separated the two germline ends. The CDR3 runs 14 residues. CDR1 SNHLY and CDR2 FYNNEI come from the germline V gene. The CDR3 coding sequence is TGTGCCAGCAGTGAGGATGGGGTCTCCTACGAGCAGTACTTC. Translation gives CASSEDGVSYEQYF.

This clonotype was detected a few times. The chain couples TRBV19 to TRBJ1-1; D is unclear. The V and J ends lost 7 bases and 1 base respectively, with 22 bases between them. This CDR3 is 17 amino acids long. The V gene's germline CDR1 is LNHDA and CDR2 SQIVND (reference sequence). Written as DNA, the CDR3 is TGTGCCAGTAACGCAGACGGTGAAGGTTATTCGAACACTGAAGCTTTCTTT. This encodes CASNADGEGYSNTEAFF.

Notes on this clonotype: A much larger clone differs by one base, so this may be a read error. V is TRBV11-2 and J is TRBJ1-2; 11 nucleotides align to TRBD1. CDR3 length equals 15 residues. CDR1 is SGHAT and CDR2 is FQNNGV in the germline V gene. Germline trimming cut 5 bases from V and 4 bases from J; bases unmatched to any gene: 6. The CDR3 loop reads CASSKPGQGVYGYTF. As DNA, the CDR3 is TGTGCCAGCAGCAAACCGGGACAGGGGGTCTATGGCTACACCTTC.

This clonotype showed up just a few times. The chain carries TRBV19 and TRBJ1-1, with 7 bases identical to TRBD1. The CDR3 runs to 15 residues. Germline assignment: CDR1 LNHDA and CDR2 SQIVND (reference sequence). With V trimmed by 1 base and J by 2 bases, 4 bases remained unmatched. CDR3 region: CASSIAAGGNTEAFF. In nucleotides, the CDR3 is TGTGCCAGTAGTATAGCGGCAGGGGGAAACACTGAAGCTTTCTTT.

This clonotype has at least ten counts. The CDR3 spells CAWSPPGLPTGYGYTF. The CDR3 coding sequence is TGTGCCTGGAGTCCCCCCGGACTCCCGACGGGGTATGGCTACACCTTC. The chain recombines TRBV30 with TRBJ1-2; D remains unclear. This CDR3 has 16 amino acids. V lost 2 bases, J lost 5 bases, and 21 bases lay in between. CDR1 and CDR2 from the germline V gene are GTSNPN and SVGIG (reference sequence). Together with reference TRBV30 and TRBJ1-2, the CDR3 gives the full variable domain: SQTIHQWPATLVQPVGSPLSLECTVEGTSNPNLYWYRQAAGRGLQLLFYSVGIGQISSEVPQNLSASRPQDRQFILSSKKLLLSDSGFYLCAWSPPGLPTGYGYTFGSGTRLTVV.

This clonotype was observed a few times. This chain connects TRBV10-3 to TRBJ2-4; D possibly uses TRBD1 or TRBD2 (5 bases each). CDR1 and CDR2 (germline): ENHRY, SYGVKD. V was pared by 3 bases and J by 4 bases, with 16 bases between. The length of the CDR3 is 16 residues. The CDR3 loop reads CAISDTFRDGKNIQYF. CDR3 DNA sequence: TGTGCCATCAGTGATACTTTCCGGGACGGGAAAAACATTCAGTACTTC.

In its sample, this clonotype was seen many times. This CDR3 reads CASSVGQHYNSPLHF. The DNA for the CDR3 is TGTGCCAGCAGTGTAGGACAGCACTATAATTCACCCCTCCACTTT. This chain links TRBV6-1 with TRBJ1-6; a weak D match, TRBD1 (6 bases). The CDR3 runs to 15 residues. V lost 4 bases to trimming and J lost 3 bases, with 10 bases between them. Germline CDR1 MNHNS, CDR2 SASEGT.

This clonotype has a count of ten or more. The chain recombines TRBV28 with TRBJ2-1; no clear D. Germline CDR1 reads MDHEN; CDR2 reads SYDVKM. Trimming removed 7 bases from V and 5 bases from J, with 21 bases in between. The CDR3 loop spans 16 amino acids. The CDR3 here is CASKGPLWPPNNEQFF. For the CDR3, the DNA is TGTGCCAGCAAAGGACCGCTGTGGCCACCCAACAATGAGCAGTTCTTC. The full variable domain, in which reference TRBV28 and TRBJ2-1 provide the parts outside the CDR3, is DVKVTQSSRYLVKRTGEKVFLECVQDMDHENMFWYRQDPGLGLRLIYFSYDVKMKEKGDIPEGYSVSREKKERFSLILESASTNQTSMYLCASKGPLWPPNNEQFFGPGTRLTVL.

This clonotype was detected ten times or more. CDR3 protein: CASSYLKLAGVDGETQYF. As DNA, the CDR3 is TGTGCCAGCAGTTACTTGAAACTAGCGGGAGTGGATGGGGAGACCCAGTACTTC. The chain is built from TRBV6-5 and TRBJ2-5, with 11 bases lining up with TRBD2. The germline gives CDR1 MNHEY, CDR2 SVGAGI. With 1 base clipped from V and 5 bases from J, the junction kept 12 bases outside the gene matches. The CDR3 is made up of 18 amino acids.